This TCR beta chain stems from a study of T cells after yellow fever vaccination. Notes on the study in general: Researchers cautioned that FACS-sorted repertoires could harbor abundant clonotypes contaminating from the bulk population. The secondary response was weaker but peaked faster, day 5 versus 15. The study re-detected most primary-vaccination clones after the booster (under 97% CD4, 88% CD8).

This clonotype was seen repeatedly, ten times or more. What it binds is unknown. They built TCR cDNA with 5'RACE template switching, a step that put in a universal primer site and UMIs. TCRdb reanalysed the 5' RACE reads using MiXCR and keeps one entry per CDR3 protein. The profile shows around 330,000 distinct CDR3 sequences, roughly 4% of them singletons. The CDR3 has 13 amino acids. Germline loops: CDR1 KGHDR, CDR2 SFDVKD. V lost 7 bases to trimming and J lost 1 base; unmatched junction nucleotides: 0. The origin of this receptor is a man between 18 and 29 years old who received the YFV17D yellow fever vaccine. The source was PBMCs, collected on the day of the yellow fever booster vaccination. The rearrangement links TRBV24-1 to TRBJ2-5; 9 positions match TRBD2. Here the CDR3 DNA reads TGTGCCACCAGAGCGGGGGGCCAAGAGACCCAGTACTTC. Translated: CATRAGGQETQYF.